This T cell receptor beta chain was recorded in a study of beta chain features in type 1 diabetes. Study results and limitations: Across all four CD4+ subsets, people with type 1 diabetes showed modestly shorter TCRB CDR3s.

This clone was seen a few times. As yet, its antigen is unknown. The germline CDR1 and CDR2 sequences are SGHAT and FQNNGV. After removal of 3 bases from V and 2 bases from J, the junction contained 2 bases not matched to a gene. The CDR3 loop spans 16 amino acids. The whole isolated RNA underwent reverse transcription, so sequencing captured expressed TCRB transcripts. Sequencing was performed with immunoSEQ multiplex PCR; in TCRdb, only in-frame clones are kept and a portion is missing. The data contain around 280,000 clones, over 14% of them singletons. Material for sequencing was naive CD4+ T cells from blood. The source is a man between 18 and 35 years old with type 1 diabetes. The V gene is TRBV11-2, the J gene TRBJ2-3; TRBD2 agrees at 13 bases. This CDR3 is CASSLGLAGITDTQYF. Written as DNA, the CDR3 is TGTGCCAGCAGCTTGGGACTAGCGGGGATCACAGATACGCAGTATTTT.